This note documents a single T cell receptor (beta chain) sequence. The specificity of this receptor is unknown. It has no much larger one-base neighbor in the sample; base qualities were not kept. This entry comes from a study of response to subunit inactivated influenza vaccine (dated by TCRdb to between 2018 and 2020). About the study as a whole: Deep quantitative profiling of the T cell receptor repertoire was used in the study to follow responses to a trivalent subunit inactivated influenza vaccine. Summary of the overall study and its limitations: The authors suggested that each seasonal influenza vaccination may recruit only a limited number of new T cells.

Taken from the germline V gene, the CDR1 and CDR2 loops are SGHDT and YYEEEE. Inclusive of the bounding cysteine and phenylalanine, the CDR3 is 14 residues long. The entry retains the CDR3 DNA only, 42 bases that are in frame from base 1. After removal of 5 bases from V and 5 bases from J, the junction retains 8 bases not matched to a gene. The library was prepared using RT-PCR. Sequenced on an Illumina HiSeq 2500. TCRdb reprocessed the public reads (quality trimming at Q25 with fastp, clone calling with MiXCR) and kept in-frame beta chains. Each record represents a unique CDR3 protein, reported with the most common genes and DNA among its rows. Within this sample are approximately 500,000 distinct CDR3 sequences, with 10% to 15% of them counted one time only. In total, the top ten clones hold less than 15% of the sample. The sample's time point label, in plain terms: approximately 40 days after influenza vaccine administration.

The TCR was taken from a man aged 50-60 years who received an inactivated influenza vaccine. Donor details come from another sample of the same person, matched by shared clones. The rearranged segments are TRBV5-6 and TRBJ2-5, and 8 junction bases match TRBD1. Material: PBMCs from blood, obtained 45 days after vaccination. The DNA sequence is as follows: TGTGCCAGCAGGGCGACAGGGGCGGGCGAGACCCAGTACTTC. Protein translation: CASRATGAGETQYF.